Presented here are 9 T cell receptor beta chains from one specimen sequenced in a study of blood T cell repertoires in COVID-19. Using immunoSEQ multiplex PCR, the repertoire was profiled, and TCRdb retains in-frame clones only, with some absent. The table records under 200,000 clones, roughly 90% of them present only once. Sequenced: PBMCs or T cells enriched from blood (not recorded which). Source of these receptors: a woman between 45 and 60 years old who had recovered from COVID-19.

This clone has more than one count but fewer than ten. The V call is TRBV3-1 (or the pseudogene TRBV3-2), the J call TRBJ1-1, with D possibly matching TRBD1 (5 bases). V lost 5 bases and J lost 4, with 11 bases in between. In germline, CDR1 is LGHDT, CDR2 YNNKEL (reference sequence). The CDR3 has 13 amino acids. Here the CDR3 reads CASSGQGTTEAFF. The CDR3 bases are TGTGCCAGCAGCGGTCAGGGCACCACTGAAGCTTTCTTT.

The chain uses TRBV6-5 and TRBJ2-6, with D maybe TRBD2 (6 bases). Germline loops: CDR1 MNHEY, CDR2 SVGAGI. V shed 6 bases and J shed 0 bases, with 9 bases lying between them. The CDR3 has 15 residues. CDR3 region: CASREGSSGANVLTF. CDR3 in DNA: TGTGCCAGCAGGGAGGGATCCTCTGGGGCCAACGTCCTGACTTTC.

This chain links TRBV2 with TRBJ2-7; D is perhaps TRBD2 (5 bases). Trimming left V 8 bases short and J 0 bases short, with 8 bases between. CDR1 and CDR2 (germline): SNHLY, FYNNEI. The length of the CDR3 is 12 residues. The CDR3 reads CASGESSYEQYF. CDR3 sequence (DNA): TGTGCCAGCGGGGAGAGCTCCTACGAGCAGTACTTC.

This chain uses TRBV9 with TRBJ1-5, with D perhaps matching TRBD1 (5 bases). CDR1 and CDR2 from the germline V gene are SGDLS and YYNGEE. Trimming pared 1 base from V and 1 base from J, leaving 9 bases between. The CDR3 runs to 15 residues. CDR3 amino acids: CASSVWGGSNQPQHF. The CDR3 nucleotides are TGTGCCAGCAGCGTATGGGGGGGGAGCAATCAGCCCCAGCATTTT.

The chain employs TRBV7-2 and TRBJ1-1; no clear D gene. V lost 3 bases and J 6 bases, leaving 14 bases between the germline ends. The CDR3 extends over 14 amino acids. Germline V gene lookup returns CDR1 SGHTA and CDR2 FQGNSA. CDR3 in amino acids: CASSFPRPASEAFF. The CDR3 region has the DNA TGTGCCAGCAGCTTCCCTAGGCCGGCCTCTGAAGCTTTCTTT.

The chain is built from TRBV4-2 and TRBJ2-6; maybe TRBD1 (6 bases). This CDR3 is 18 amino acids long. Germline V gene lookup returns CDR1 LGHNA and CDR2 YNFKEQ. V lost 1 base and J lost 1, with 14 bases in between. CDR3 nucleotide sequence: TGTGCCAGCAGCCAAGGCCACCGTGACAGGTCTGGGGCCAACGTCCTGACTTTC. This encodes CASSQGHRDRSGANVLTF.

The J gene is TRBJ1-3, the V gene TRBV7-2; D is undetermined. V lost 2 bases to trimming and J lost 0 bases, with 20 bases between them. Germline lookup yields CDR1 SGHTA and CDR2 FQGNSA. The CDR3 extends over 19 amino acids. This CDR3 reads CASSLFGPTSPFSGNTIYF. CDR3 DNA sequence: TGTGCCAGCAGCTTATTTGGACCTACTAGCCCGTTCTCTGGAAACACCATATATTTT. Full variable domain (outside the CDR3, taken from reference TRBV7-2 and TRBJ1-3): GAGVSQSPSNKVTEKGKDVELRCDPISGHTALYWYRQSLGQGLEFLIYFQGNSAPDKSGLPSDRFSAERTGGSVSTLTIQRTQQEDSAVYLCASSLFGPTSPFSGNTIYFGEGSWLTVV.

This chain connects TRBV30 to TRBJ2-7; 12 nucleotides match TRBD2. The CDR3 extends over 13 amino acids. Looked up from germline, CDR1 is GTSNPN and CDR2 is SVGIG (reference sequence). The V and J ends lost 5 bases and 12 bases, in that order; junction bases with no gene match: 11. In DNA, the CDR3 is TGTGCCTGGCTTGAGCATCTAGCGGGGGGGTGGTACTTC. It yields the protein CAWLEHLAGGWYF.

The chain carries TRBV7-9 and TRBJ2-6, with a possible D match to TRBD2 (5 bases). From germline, CDR1 is SEHNR and CDR2 FQNEAQ (reference sequence). This CDR3 has 17 amino acids. Trimming took 5 bases from V and 0 from J, leaving 14 bases between them. The CDR3 region is CASSPWGESSGANVLTF. The CDR3 DNA reads as TGTGCCAGCAGCCCCTGGGGAGAGAGCTCTGGGGCCAACGTCCTGACTTTC.